This TCR beta chain was captured in a study of blood T cell repertoires in COVID-19. CDR3 length: 13 residues. Germline V CDR1 and CDR2: GTSNPN, SVGIG (reference sequence). V gave up 2 bases and J gave up 4 bases, with 11 bases separating them. Sequencing was performed with immunoSEQ multiplex PCR; in TCRdb, only in-frame clones are kept and a portion is missing. The data hold about 69,000 clones, with about four fifths observed a single time. The chain links TRBV30 to TRBJ1-1, with D perhaps TRBD1 (5 bases). The source is a man in his fifties or sixties with COVID-19, enrolled during active disease. Sequencing used peripheral blood. The CDR3 DNA reads TGTGCCTGGAGTCTCGGGGGAAGCACTGAAGCTTTCTTT. Translating it yields CAWSLGGSTEAFF.